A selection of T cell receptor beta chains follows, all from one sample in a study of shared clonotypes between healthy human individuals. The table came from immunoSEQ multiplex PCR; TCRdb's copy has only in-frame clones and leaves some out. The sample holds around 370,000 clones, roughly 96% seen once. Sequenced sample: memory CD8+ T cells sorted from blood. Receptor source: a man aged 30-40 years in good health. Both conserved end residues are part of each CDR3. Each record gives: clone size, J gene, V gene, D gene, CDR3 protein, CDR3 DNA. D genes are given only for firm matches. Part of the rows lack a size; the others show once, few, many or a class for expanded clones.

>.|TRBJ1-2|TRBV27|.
CASSLTDWGYGYTF
TGTGCCAGCAGTCTAACCGATTGGGGCTATGGCTACACCTTC
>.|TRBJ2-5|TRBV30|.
CAWNLGGAGEETQYF
TGTGCCTGGAATCTGGGGGGCGCGGGGGAAGAGACCCAGTACTTC
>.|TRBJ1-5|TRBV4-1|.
CASSQESRSPQHF
TGCGCCAGCAGCCAAGAAAGCCGCAGCCCCCAGCATTTT
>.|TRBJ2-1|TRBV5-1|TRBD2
CASSLDRGSLGEQFF
TGCGCCAGCAGCTTGGATCGCGGGAGTTTGGGCGAGCAGTTCTTC
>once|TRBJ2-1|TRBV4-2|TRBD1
CASRGQGYNEQFF
TGTGCCAGCAGGGGACAGGGCTACAATGAGCAGTTCTTC
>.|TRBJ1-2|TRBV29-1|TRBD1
CSVETGGYRYGYTF
TGCAGCGTTGAGACAGGGGGATACCGCTATGGCTACACCTTC
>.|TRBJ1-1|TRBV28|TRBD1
CASSWGQQGYEAFF
TGTGCCAGCAGTTGGGGGCAACAGGGGTATGAAGCTTTCTTT
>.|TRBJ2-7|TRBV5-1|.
CASSFFGADNEQYF
TGCGCCAGCAGCTTTTTCGGGGCCGATAACGAGCAGTACTTC
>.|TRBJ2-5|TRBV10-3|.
CAIKGTGQETQYF
TGTGCCATCAAGGGAACAGGACAAGAGACCCAGTACTTC
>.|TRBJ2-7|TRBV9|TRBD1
CASSLPRDRGQYEQYF
TGTGCCAGCAGCTTACCCCGTGACAGGGGGCAGTACGAGCAGTACTTC
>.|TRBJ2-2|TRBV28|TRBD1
CASSLGRGQGGELFF
TGTGCCAGCAGTTTAGGAAGGGGGCAGGGCGGGGAGCTGTTTTTT
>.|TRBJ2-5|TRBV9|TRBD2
CASSPAGGGQETQYF
TGTGCCAGCAGCCCAGCGGGAGGAGGTCAAGAGACCCAGTACTTC
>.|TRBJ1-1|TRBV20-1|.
CSASSWPEAFF
TGCAGTGCGAGCTCCTGGCCTGAAGCTTTCTTT
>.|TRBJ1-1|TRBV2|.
CASTTIVAFF
TGTGCCAGCACCACGATCGTAGCTTTCTTT
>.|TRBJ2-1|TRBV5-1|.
CASSLRIDPSSYNEQFF
TGCGCCAGCAGCTTGCGAATCGACCCGAGCTCCTACAATGAGCAGTTCTTC
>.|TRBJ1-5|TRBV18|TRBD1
CASSWTGGNQPQHF
TGTGCCAGCTCATGGACAGGGGGCAATCAGCCCCAGCATTTT
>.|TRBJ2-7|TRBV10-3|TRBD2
CAINPSGSSYEQYF
TGTGCCATCAACCCAAGCGGGAGCTCCTACGAGCAGTACTTC
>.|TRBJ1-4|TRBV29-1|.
CSAFVKEKLFF
TGCAGCGCGTTCGTCAAGGAAAAACTGTTTTTT
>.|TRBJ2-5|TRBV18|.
CASSPSSGPRETQYF
TGTGCCAGCTCACCCAGTAGCGGCCCTCGTGAGACCCAGTACTTC
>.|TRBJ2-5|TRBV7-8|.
CASSLVRETQYF
TGTGCCAGCAGCTTAGTACGGGAGACCCAGTACTTC
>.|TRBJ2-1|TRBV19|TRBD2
CASSKTSGLPSYNEQFF
TGTGCCAGTAGTAAGACTAGCGGATTACCCTCCTACAATGAGCAGTTCTTC
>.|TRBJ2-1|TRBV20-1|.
CSARVGNEQFF
TGCAGTGCTAGGGTCGGTAATGAGCAGTTCTTC
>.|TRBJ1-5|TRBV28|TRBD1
CASSPRTGGQPQHF
TGTGCCAGCAGTCCCAGGACAGGGGGCCAGCCCCAGCATTTT
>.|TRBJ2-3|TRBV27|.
CASSLRKTAISTDTQYF
TGTGCCAGCAGTTTACGCAAGACAGCGATTAGCACAGATACGCAGTATTTT
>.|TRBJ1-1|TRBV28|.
CASSLIGHQATEAFF
TGTGCCAGCAGTTTAATTGGACACCAGGCCACTGAAGCTTTCTTT
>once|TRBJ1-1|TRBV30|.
CARRSDDTEAFF
TGTGCCCGGAGGTCCGATGACACTGAAGCTTTCTTT
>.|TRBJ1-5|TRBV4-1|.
CASSQGHWTWGQPQHF
TGCGCCAGCAGCCAAGGTCATTGGACTTGGGGTCAGCCCCAGCATTTT
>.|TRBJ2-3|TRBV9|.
CASSVTGVADTQYF
TGTGCCAGCAGCGTAACGGGAGTGGCAGATACGCAGTATTTT
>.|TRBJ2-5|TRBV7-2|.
CASSSGVQETQYF
TGTGCCAGCAGCTCTGGGGTACAAGAGACCCAGTACTTC
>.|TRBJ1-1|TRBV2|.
CASSNQGIGTEAFF
TGTGCCAGCAGTAACCAGGGAATTGGGACTGAAGCTTTCTTT
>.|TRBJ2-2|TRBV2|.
CARSAVGAGELFF
TGTGCCAGGTCTGCAGTGGGCGCCGGGGAGCTGTTTTTT
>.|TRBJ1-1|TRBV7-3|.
CASSLGGGTEAFF
TGTGCCAGCAGCTTAGGCGGGGGCACTGAAGCTTTCTTT
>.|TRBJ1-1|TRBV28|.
CASSYVLNTEAFF
TGTGCCAGCAGTTATGTCCTGAACACTGAAGCTTTCTTT
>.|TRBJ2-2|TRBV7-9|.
CASSYSGRKNAGELFF
TGTGCCAGCAGCTACTCAGGTAGGAAGAACGCCGGGGAGCTGTTTTTT
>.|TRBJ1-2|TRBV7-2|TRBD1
CASSTRGGQGVYGYTF
TGTGCCAGCAGCACGCGGGGGGGACAGGGCGTTTATGGCTACACCTTC
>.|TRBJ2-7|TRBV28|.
CASSLGGSYEQYF
TGTGCCAGCAGTTTAGGGGGGTCCTACGAGCAGTACTTC